This T cell receptor beta chain derives from a study of T cells in Graves' hyperthyroidism and ophthalmopathy. The V gene lost 4 bases and the J gene lost 8 bases, with 15 bases spanning the gap. This CDR3 is 13 amino acids long. In germline, CDR1 is SGHRS, CDR2 YFSETQ. Patients were aged 18 to 65, had disease duration under 2 months, and had newly diagnosed hyperthyroidism. In making diagnoses, clinical symptoms, serum thyroxine and TRAb, thyroid ultrasound and orbital computed tomography were all used. This clonotype was found a few times. Its antigen is undetermined. Amplified TCR beta CDR3 regions came from RNA transcripts. An initial round of RT-PCR targeting the TCR CDR3 relied on the HTBI primer set. Each CDR3 protein gets one entry after TCRdb re-called the multiplex PCR reads with MiXCR. The sample contains approximately 720,000 distinct CDR3 sequences, over 15% of which appear only once. Study-wide points: Most expanded thyroid clonotypes above 0.001 recurred in blood. Ophthalmopathy onset followed model prediction by a median about 6.5 months.

Material: blood. The receptor was derived from a woman aged 45-65 years with Graves' hyperthyroidism that later progressed to Graves' ophthalmopathy. The J gene is TRBJ1-1, the V gene TRBV5-1; a weak D match, TRBD1 (6 bases). In nucleotides, the CDR3 is TGCGCCAGCAGCCTTAACAGGGAGTTGGAAGCTTTCTTT. It yields the protein CASSLNRELEAFF.